These 12 T cell receptor beta chains were sequenced from one sample in a study of blood T cell repertoires in COVID-19. Using immunoSEQ multiplex PCR, the repertoire was profiled, and TCRdb retains in-frame clones only, with some absent. The profile shows approximately 260,000 clones, around 90% of them singletons. Sequencing input: PBMCs or T cells enriched from blood (not recorded which). The receptors were sampled from a young woman who had recovered from COVID-19.

V is TRBV10-1 and J is TRBJ1-2, with D perhaps TRBD1 (5 bases). The V gene's germline CDR1 is WNHNN and CDR2 SYGVQD (reference sequence). V lost 0 bases to trimming and J lost 3 bases, with 17 bases between them. This CDR3 contains 17 residues. The CDR3 bases are TGCGCCAGCAGTGAGTCGACCAGGGTTGGCGGGGACTATGGCTACACCTTC. This sequence encodes CASSESTRVGGDYGYTF.

CDR3 amino acids: CASSLVTKNNEQFF. CDR3 nucleotides: TGTGCCAGCAGCTTAGTTACAAAGAACAATGAGCAGTTCTTC. This sequence joins TRBV7-9 and TRBJ2-1; D not certain. CDR3 length: 14 residues. The germline CDR1 and CDR2 sequences are SEHNR and FQNEAQ (reference sequence). V shed 1 base and J shed 5 bases, with 9 bases lying between them.

The rearrangement joins TRBV15 to TRBJ1-2, with D unclear. V shed 0 bases and J shed 5 bases, with 19 bases lying between them. The CDR3 extends over 17 amino acids. The germline V gene has CDR1 LNHNV and CDR2 YYDKDF (reference sequence). In DNA form, the CDR3 reads TGTGCCACCAGCAGAGATCAGGCCGAACGCAGGTTTTATGGCTACACCTTC. It is translated as CATSRDQAERRFYGYTF.

The chain has TRBV5-6 and TRBJ2-1; D uncertain. Germline V gene data show CDR1 as SGHDT and CDR2 as YYEEEE. The CDR3 runs to 12 residues. Trimming stripped 1 base from V and 9 bases from J, with 8 bases between. The CDR3 DNA reads as TGTGCCAGCAGCTTGATAGAGCGTGAGCAGTTCTTC. Translated, it gives CASSLIEREQFF.

The chain couples TRBV10-3 to TRBJ1-2; D may be TRBD1 (6 bases). V was trimmed by 5 bases and J by 0 bases, leaving 22 bases between them. Germline assignment: CDR1 ENHRY and CDR2 SYGVKD. The CDR3 length is 18 residues. CDR3 DNA: TGTGCCATCAGTAGAATAGCGCCGGGACACCTTACTAACTATGGCTACACCTTC. Protein sequence: CAISRIAPGHLTNYGYTF.

The genes are TRBV20-1 and TRBJ1-4; D is ambiguous. The CDR3 has 10 residues. The germline gives CDR1 DFQATT, CDR2 SNEGSKA (reference sequence). V lost 5 bases, J lost 4 bases, and 2 bases lay in between. CDR3 loop: CSAYNEKLFF. CDR3 nucleotide sequence: TGCAGTGCTTATAATGAAAAACTGTTTTTT.

The chain has TRBV5-1 and TRBJ1-1; D is unresolved. The CDR3 consists of 15 residues. The V and J ends lost 1 base and 0 bases respectively, with 10 bases between them. Germline V gives CDR1 SGHRS, CDR2 YFSETQ. The CDR3 DNA reads TGCGCCAGCAGCTTGAGTCCAGGTATGAACACTGAAGCTTTCTTT. Translation: CASSLSPGMNTEAFF. Combining the CDR3 with reference TRBV5-1 and TRBJ1-1 gives the whole variable domain KAGVTQTPRYLIKTRGQQVTLSCSPISGHRSVSWYQQTPGQGLQFLFEYFSETQRNKGNFPGRFSGRQFSNSRSEMNVSTLELGDSALYLCASSLSPGMNTEAFFGQGTRLTVV.

The rearrangement links TRBV19 to TRBJ2-7, with 7 bases matching TRBD2. The junction had 5 bases not matched to a gene; V was cut back by 5 bases and J by 4 bases. Germline V gene lookup returns CDR1 LNHDA and CDR2 SQIVND (reference sequence). The CDR3 covers 13 residues. The DNA for the CDR3 is TGTGCCAGTAGTTGGGCGGGGGATTACGAGCAGTACTTC. The encoded protein is CASSWAGDYEQYF.

The CDR3 region has the DNA TGTGCCAGCTCACCCGGACGTGGACTGTCTAGCAATCAGCCCCAGCATTTT. This sequence encodes CASSPGRGLSSNQPQHF. The chain links TRBV18 to TRBJ1-5; no reliable D call. V lost 3 bases, J lost 0 bases, and 15 bases lay in between. CDR3 length: 17 amino acids. Per germline, CDR1 KGHSH and CDR2 LQKENI.

The chain uses TRBV6-1 and TRBJ1-4; D is unclear. From germline, CDR1 is MNHNS and CDR2 SASEGT. Trimming shortened V by 2 bases and J by 5 bases, and 15 bases separated the two germline ends. This CDR3 contains 16 residues. The CDR3: CASSETAATGNEKLFF. The CDR3 DNA reads as TGTGCCAGCAGTGAAACAGCCGCAACTGGAAATGAAAAACTGTTTTTT.

This rearrangement joins TRBV3-1 (or the pseudogene TRBV3-2) to TRBJ2-1; weak D call: TRBD2 (6 bases). Trimming pared 4 bases from V and 7 bases from J, leaving 17 bases between. CDR1 LGHDT and CDR2 YNNKEL come from the germline V gene (reference sequence). This CDR3 comprises 15 residues. The CDR3: CASSPTGAGINEQFF. The CDR3 DNA reads TGTGCCAGCAGCCCCACTGGGGCGGGAATAAATGAGCAGTTCTTC.

The chain has TRBV10-1 and TRBJ1-3, with D maybe TRBD1 (6 bases). V was pared by 10 bases and J by 0 bases, with 16 bases between. Germline V CDR1 and CDR2: WNHNN, SYGVQD (reference sequence). This CDR3 comprises 15 residues. This chain's CDR3 is CATDSTGYSGNTIYF. DNA of the CDR3: TGCGCCACCGACTCCACAGGGTACTCTGGAAACACCATATATTTT.